This TCR beta chain stems from a study of T cells expressing NK-cell markers. No DNA is given; TCRdb re-called the 5' RACE reads and lists each CDR3 protein once. In all, the sample yields about 460,000 distinct CDR3 sequences. This CDR3 is built from 18 residues. Germline assignment: CDR1 DFQATT and CDR2 SNEGSKA (reference sequence). The chain couples TRBV20-1 to TRBJ2-6; TCRdb's assignment of TRBD1 cannot be checked, as there is no DNA. This TCR was sampled from a woman aged 45 to 65 in good health. Sequenced input: blood T cells: a sorted CD56 or NKG2C T cell subset, CD4+ or CD8+ T cells, or bulk PBMC T cells (not recorded which). CDR3 sequence reads: CSARVRGTGGSGANVLTF.